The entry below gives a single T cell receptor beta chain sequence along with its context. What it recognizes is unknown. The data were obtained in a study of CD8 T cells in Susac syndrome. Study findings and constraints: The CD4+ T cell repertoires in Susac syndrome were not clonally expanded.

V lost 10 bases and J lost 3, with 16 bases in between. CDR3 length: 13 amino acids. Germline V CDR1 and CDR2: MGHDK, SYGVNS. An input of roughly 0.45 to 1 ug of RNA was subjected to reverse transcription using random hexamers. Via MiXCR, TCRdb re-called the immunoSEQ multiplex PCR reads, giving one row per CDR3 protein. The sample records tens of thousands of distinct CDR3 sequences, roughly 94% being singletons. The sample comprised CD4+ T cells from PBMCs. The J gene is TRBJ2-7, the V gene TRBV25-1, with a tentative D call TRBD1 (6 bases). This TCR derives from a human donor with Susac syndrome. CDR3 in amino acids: CATTDRTHYEQYF. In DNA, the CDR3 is TGTGCCACCACAGACAGGACACACTACGAGCAGTACTTC.